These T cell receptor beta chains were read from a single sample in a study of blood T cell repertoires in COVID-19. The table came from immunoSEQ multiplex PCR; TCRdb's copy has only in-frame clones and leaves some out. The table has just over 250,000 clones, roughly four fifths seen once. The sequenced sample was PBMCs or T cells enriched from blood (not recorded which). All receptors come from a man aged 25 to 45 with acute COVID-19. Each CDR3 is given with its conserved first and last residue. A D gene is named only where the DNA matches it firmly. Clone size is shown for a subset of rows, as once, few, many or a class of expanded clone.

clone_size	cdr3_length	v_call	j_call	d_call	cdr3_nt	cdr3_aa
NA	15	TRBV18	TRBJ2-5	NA	TGTGCCAGCTCACCACCGTCAGGGATGGGAGAGACCCAGTACTTC	CASSPPSGMGETQYF
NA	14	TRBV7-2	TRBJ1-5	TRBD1	TGTGCCAGCAGCTTTGACAGGGGTAATCAGCCCCAGCATTTT	CASSFDRGNQPQHF
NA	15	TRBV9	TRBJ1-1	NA	TGTGCCAGCAGCCCCTGGGGGCGGGTGAACACTGAAGCTTTCTTT	CASSPWGRVNTEAFF
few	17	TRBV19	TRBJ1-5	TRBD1	TGTGCCAGTAGTATGGGGGGCGGGACAGGGGCGAATCAGCCCCAGCATTTT	CASSMGGGTGANQPQHF
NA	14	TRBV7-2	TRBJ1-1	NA	TGTGCCAGCAGTCGACGGGTAGATGGTACTGAAGCTTTCTTT	CASSRRVDGTEAFF
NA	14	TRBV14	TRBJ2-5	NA	TGTGCCAGCAGCCAGGACCCGGGACAAGAGACCCAGTACTTC	CASSQDPGQETQYF
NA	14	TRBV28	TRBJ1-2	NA	TGTGCCAGCAAGAAGGCAGGTTCTTCGTATGGCTACACCTTC	CASKKAGSSYGYTF
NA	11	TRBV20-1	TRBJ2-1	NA	TGCAGTGCTAGTCTGCAGTCAGGGCAGTTCTTC	CSASLQSGQFF
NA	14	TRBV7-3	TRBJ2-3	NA	TGTGCCAGCAGCTTTAGCGGAGAGACAGATACGCAGTATTTT	CASSFSGETDTQYF
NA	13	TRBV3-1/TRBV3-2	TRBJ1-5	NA	TGTGCCAGCAGCCAGGGGCCGAATCAGCCCCAGCATTTT	CASSQGPNQPQHF
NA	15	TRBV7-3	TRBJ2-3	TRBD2	TGTGCCAGCAGCTTAATAAGCGGGGTTCCAGATACGCAGTATTTT	CASSLISGVPDTQYF